Shown below are 2 T cell receptor beta chains from a single sample sequenced in a study of T-cell memory formation after mild COVID-19. TCRdb passed the 5' RACE reads through MiXCR, listing each CDR3 protein once. This table has 45,000 to 65,000 distinct CDR3 sequences, more than 8% appearing once. The specimen sequenced was PBMCs or a T cell subset sorted from them (not recorded which). The receptors were sampled from a man between 18 and 35 years old who had mild COVID-19 (a few samples of this study predate the infection). Cell type and time point are not known.

This clonotype appeared a few times. This chain joins TRBV29-1 and TRBJ2-3, with D perhaps matching TRBD2 (7 bases). V lost 3 bases and J 2 bases, leaving 15 bases between the germline ends. The CDR3 is 15 amino acids. Germline values: CDR1 SQVTM, CDR2 ANQGSEA. CDR3 nucleotide sequence: TGCAGCGTTGAGGGGGGGCGAGGGGTCACAGATACGCAGTATTTT. It yields the protein CSVEGGRGVTDTQYF.

This clonotype was observed a handful of times. The rearrangement links TRBV6-1 to TRBJ2-5; 8 bases match TRBD1. The CDR3 runs to 15 residues. CDR1 and CDR2 from the germline V gene are MNHNS and SASEGT. Losses at the gene ends were 1 base for V and 3 bases for J; bases not matched to a gene: 4. In DNA form, the CDR3 reads TGTGCCAGCAGTGAAGGGACAGGGCAAAAAGAGACCCAGTACTTC. This gives the protein CASSEGTGQKETQYF.